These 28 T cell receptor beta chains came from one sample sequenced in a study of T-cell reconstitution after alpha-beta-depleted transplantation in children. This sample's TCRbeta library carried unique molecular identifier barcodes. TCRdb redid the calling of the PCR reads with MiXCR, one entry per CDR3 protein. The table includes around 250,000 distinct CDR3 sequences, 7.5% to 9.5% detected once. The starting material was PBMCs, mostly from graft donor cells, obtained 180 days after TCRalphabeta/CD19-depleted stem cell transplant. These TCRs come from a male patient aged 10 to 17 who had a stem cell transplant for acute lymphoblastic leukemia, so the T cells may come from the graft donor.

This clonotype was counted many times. CDR3 sequence (DNA): TGTGCCAGCAGCTTACAGGCTAGTATGCCCTACGAGCAGTACTTC. Translation gives CASSLQASMPYEQYF. The V gene is TRBV7-2, the J gene TRBJ2-7; D not resolved. Germline CDR1 reads SGHTA; CDR2 reads FQGNSA. There are 15 residues in the CDR3. The V end lost 2 bases, the J end lost 2 bases, and 13 bases lay between the germline ends.

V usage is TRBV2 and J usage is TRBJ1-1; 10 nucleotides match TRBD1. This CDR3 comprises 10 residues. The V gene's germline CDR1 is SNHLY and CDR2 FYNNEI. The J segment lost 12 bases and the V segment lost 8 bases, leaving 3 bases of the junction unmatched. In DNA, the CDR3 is TGTGCCAGCCGGGACAGGGGATCTTTCTTT. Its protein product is CASRDRGSFF.

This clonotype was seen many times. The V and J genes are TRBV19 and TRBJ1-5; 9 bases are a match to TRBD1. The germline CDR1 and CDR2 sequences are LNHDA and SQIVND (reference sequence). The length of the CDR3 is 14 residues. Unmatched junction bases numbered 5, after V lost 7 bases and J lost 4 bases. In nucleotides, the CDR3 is TGTGCCAGTACCCTGACAGGGGGAAATCAGCCCCAGCATTTT. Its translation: CASTLTGGNQPQHF.

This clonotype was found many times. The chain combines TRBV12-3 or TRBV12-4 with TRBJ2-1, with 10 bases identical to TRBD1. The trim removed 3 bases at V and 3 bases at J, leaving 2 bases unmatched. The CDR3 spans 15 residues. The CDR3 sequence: CASSLGTGVYNEQFF. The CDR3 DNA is TGTGCCAGCAGTTTGGGGACAGGGGTCTACAATGAGCAGTTCTTC.

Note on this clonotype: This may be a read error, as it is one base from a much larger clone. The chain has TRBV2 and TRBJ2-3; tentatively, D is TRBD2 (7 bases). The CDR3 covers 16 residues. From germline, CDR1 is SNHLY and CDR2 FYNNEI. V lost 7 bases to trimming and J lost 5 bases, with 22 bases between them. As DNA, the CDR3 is TGTGCCAGCATTCCGACTAGCAGGGGAGTTGGAGATACGCAGTATTTT. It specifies CASIPTSRGVGDTQYF.

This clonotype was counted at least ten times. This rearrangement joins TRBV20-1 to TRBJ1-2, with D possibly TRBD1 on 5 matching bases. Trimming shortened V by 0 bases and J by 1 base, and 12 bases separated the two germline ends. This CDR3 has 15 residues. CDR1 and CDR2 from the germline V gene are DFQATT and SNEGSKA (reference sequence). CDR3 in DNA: TGCAGTGCTAGAGATCTCCAGGGCCTTAACTATGGCTACACCTTC. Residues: CSARDLQGLNYGYTF.

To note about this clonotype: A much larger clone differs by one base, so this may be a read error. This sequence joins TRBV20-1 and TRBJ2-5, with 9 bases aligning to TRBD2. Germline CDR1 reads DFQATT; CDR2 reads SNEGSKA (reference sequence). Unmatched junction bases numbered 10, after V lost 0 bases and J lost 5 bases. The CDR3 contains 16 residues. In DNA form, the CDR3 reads TGCAGTGCTAGAGACGGTTGGCGGGGGGGCGGGGAGACCCAGTACTTC. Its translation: CSARDGWRGGGETQYF.

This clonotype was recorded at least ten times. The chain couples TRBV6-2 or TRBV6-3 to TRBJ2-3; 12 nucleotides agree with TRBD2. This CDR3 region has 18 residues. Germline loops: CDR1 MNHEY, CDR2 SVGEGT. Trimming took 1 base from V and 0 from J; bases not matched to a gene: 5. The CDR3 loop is CASSYFGLAGRSTDTQYF. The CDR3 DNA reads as TGTGCCAGCAGTTACTTCGGACTAGCGGGAAGGAGCACAGATACGCAGTATTTT.

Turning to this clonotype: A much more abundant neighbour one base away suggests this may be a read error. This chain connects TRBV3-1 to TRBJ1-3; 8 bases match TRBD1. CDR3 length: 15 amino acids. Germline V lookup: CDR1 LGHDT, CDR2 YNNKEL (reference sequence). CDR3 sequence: CARSLGTGRGNTIYF. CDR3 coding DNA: TGTGCCCGCAGCTTGGGGACAGGCAGAGGAAACACCATATATTTT.

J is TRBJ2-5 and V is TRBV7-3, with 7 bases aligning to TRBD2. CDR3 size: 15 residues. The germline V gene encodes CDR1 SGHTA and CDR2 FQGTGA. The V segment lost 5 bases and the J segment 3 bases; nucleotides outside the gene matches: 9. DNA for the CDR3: TGTGCCAGCAGCCCCCGCGGGAGAAGGGAAGAGACCCAGTACTTC. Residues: CASSPRGRREETQYF. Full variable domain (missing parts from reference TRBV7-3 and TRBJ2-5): GAGVSQTPSNKVTEKGKYVELRCDPISGHTALYWYRQSLGQGPEFLIYFQGTGAADDSGLPNDRFFAVRPEGSVSTLKIQRTERGDSAVYLCASSPRGRREETQYFGPGTRLLVL.

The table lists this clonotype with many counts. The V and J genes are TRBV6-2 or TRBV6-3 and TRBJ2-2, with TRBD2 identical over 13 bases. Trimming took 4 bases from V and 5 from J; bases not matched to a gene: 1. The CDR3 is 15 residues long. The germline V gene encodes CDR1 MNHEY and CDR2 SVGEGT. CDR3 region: CASSLTSGGTGELFF. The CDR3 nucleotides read TGTGCCAGCAGTTTGACTAGCGGGGGGACCGGGGAGCTGTTTTTT.

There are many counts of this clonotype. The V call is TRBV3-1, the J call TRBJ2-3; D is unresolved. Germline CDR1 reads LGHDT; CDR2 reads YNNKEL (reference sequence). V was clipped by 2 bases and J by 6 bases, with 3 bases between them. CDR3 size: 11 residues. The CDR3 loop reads CASSQSDTQYF. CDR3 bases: TGTGCCAGCAGCCAATCGGATACGCAGTATTTT.

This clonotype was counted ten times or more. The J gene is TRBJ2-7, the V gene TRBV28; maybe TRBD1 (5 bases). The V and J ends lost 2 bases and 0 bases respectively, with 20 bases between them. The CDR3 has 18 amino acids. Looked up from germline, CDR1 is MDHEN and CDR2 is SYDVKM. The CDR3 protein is CASSLGARDDTISYEQYF. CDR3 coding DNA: TGTGCCAGCAGTTTAGGGGCCCGTGACGACACCATCTCCTACGAGCAGTACTTC.

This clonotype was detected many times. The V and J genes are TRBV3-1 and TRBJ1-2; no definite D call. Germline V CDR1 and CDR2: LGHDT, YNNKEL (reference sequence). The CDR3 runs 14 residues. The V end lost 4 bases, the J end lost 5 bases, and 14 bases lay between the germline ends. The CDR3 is CASSPRPTEYGYTF. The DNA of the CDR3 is TGTGCCAGCAGCCCGCGACCGACCGAATATGGCTACACCTTC.

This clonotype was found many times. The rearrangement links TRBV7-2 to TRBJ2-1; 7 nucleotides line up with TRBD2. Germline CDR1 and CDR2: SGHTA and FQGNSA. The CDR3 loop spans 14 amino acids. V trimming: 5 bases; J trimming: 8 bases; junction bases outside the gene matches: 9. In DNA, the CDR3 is TGTGCCAGCAGCGCCCGGGGGGTTCCCGATGAGCAGTTCTTC. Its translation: CASSARGVPDEQFF.

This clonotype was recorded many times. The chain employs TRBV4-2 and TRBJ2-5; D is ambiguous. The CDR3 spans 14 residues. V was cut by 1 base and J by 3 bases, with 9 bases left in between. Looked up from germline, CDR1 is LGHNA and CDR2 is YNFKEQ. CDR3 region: CASSQAYGEETQYF. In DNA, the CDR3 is TGTGCCAGCAGCCAAGCTTACGGTGAAGAGACCCAGTACTTC.

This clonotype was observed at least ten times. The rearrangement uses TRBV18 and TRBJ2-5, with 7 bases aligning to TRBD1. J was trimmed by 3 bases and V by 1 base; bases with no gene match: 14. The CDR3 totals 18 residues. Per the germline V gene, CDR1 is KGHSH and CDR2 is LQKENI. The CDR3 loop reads CASSPLRIPTGQEETQYF. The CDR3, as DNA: TGTGCCAGCTCACCACTCAGGATCCCGACAGGGCAAGAAGAGACCCAGTACTTC.

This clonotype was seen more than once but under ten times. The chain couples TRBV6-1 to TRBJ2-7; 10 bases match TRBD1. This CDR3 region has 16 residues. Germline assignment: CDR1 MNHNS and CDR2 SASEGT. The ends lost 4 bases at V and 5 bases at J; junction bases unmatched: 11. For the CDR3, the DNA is TGTGCCAGCAGTGTTCAGGACAGGGGGGTCCTTGACGAGCAGTACTTC. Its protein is CASSVQDRGVLDEQYF.

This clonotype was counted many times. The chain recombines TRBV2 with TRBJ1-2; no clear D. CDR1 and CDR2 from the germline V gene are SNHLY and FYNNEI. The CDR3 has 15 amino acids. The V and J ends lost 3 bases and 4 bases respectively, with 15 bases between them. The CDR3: CASSEVARVGYGYTF. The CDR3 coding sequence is TGTGCCAGCAGTGAGGTCGCCCGTGTTGGCTATGGCTACACCTTC.

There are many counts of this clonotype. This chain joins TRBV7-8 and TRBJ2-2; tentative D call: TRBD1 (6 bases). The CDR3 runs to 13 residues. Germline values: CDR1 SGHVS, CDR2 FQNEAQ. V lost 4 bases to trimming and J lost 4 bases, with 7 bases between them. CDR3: CASSSGVTGELFF. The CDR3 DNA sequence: TGTGCCAGCAGCTCAGGGGTCACCGGGGAGCTGTTTTTT.

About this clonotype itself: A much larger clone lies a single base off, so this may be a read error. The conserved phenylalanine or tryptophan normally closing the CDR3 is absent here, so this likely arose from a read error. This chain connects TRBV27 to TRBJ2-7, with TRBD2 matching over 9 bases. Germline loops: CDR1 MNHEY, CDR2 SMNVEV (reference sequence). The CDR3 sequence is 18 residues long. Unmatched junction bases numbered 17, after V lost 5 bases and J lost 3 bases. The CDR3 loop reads CASSPARWASGANYEQYL. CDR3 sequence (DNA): TGTGCCAGCAGTCCCGCTCGCTGGGCTAGCGGGGCTAACTACGAGCAGTACCTC.

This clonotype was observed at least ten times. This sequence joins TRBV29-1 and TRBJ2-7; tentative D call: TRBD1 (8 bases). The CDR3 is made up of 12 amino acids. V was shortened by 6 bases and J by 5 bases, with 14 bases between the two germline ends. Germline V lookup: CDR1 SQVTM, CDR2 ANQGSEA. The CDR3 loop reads CSVLQGGDEQYF. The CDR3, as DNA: TGCAGCGTCCTACAGGGGGGGGACGAGCAGTACTTC.

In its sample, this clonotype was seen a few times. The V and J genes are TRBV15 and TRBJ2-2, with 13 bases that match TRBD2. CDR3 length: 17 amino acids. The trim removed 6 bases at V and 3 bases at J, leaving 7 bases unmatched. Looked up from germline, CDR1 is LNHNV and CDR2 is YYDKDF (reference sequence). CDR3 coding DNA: TGTGCCACCAGTCTCGGGACTAGCGGGACTTACACCGGGGAGCTGTTTTTT. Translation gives CATSLGTSGTYTGELFF.

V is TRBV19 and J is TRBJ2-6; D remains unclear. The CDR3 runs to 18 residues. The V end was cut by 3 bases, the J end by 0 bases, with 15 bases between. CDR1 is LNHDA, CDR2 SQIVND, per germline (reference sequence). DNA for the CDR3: TGTGCCAGTAGTATCCCCCCCGGAATCAGCTCTGGGGCCAACGTCCTGACTTTC. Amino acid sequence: CASSIPPGISSGANVLTF.

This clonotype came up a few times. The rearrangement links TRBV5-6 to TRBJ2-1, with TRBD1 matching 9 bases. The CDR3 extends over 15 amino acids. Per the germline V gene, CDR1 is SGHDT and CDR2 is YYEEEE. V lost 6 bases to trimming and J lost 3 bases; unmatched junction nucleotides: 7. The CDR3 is CASNFGQGHYNEQFF. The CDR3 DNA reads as TGTGCCAGCAACTTCGGACAGGGGCACTACAATGAGCAGTTCTTC. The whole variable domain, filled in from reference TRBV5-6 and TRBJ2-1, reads DAGVTQSPTHLIKTRGQQVTLRCSPKSGHDTVSWYQQALGQGPQFIFQYYEEEERQRGNFPDRFSGHQFPNYSSELNVNALLLGDSALYLCASNFGQGHYNEQFFGPGTRLTVL.

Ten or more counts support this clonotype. The CDR3, as DNA: TGTGCCAGCAGTTACTTTAGTGCCAGCTCCTACGAGCAGTACTTC. Translated: CASSYFSASSYEQYF. This sequence joins TRBV6-5 and TRBJ2-7; no clear D gene. The CDR3 consists of 15 residues. Germline V lookup: CDR1 MNHEY, CDR2 SVGAGI. V was pared by 1 base and J by 0 bases, with 10 bases between.

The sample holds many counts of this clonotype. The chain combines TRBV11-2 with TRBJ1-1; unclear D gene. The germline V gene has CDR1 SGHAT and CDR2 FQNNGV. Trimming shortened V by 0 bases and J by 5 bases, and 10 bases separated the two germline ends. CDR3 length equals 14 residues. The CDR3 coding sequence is TGTGCCAGCAGCTTAGATGTAGGGTATACTGAAGCTTTCTTT. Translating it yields CASSLDVGYTEAFF.

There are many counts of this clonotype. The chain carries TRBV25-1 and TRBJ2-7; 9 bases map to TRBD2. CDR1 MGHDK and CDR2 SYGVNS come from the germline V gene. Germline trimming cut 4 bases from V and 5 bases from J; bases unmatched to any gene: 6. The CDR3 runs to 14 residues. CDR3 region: CASSASGTSNEQYF. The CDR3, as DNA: TGTGCCAGCAGTGCCTCCGGGACTAGCAACGAGCAGTACTTC.